The present TCR beta chain was sequenced within a study of OX40 agonist ivuxolimab in advanced cancers. Cycle 7 day 1, cycle 4 day 1, and baseline were the timepoints at which blood was sampled. Only in-frame clones appear in the TCRdb table, and some are missing; sequencing was by immunoSEQ multiplex PCR. The table records 70,000 or so clones, about 90% of them present only once. J lost 10 bases, V lost 5 bases, and 12 bases had no gene match. The CDR3 extends over 15 amino acids. Germline CDR1 reads MDHEN; CDR2 reads SYDVKM. This chain joins TRBV28 and TRBJ2-4; 9 bases match TRBD1. This specimen was CD4+ or CD8+ T cells sorted from blood, taken in a trial of the OX40 agonist ivuxolimab. This sequence was found in an adult with an advanced solid tumor such as melanoma, head and neck, liver or kidney cancer. The CDR3 nucleotides are TGTGCCAGCAGTCCACTGGGACAGGGAGGCTCTATTCAGTACTTC. Translated: CASSPLGQGGSIQYF.